This record covers a single TCR beta chain. Its target is unknown. These data are taken from a study of cytomegalovirus exposure and HLA in healthy donors. Study-level findings and limits: Within an earlier analysis, most TCR beta V segments proved productive either about 90% or about 30% of the time.

CDR1 and CDR2 (germline): SGHRS, YFSETQ. V lost 0 bases to trimming and J lost 9 bases, with 13 bases between them. The CDR3 has 15 amino acids. The PCR contained 60 Vbeta and 13 Jbeta primers. Original analysis: A follow-up analysis tallied about 80 million unique TCR beta chains, about 10 million shared. Produced via immunoSEQ multiplex PCR; TCRdb's table is partial and in-frame only. That table gives V, J and clone size, and the DNA gave D and trimming. The data show about 150,000 clones, over 60% seen once. Sequencing input: PBMCs. The chain combines TRBV5-1 with TRBJ1-6; the D is unclear. The TCR originated in a woman in her 30s in good health and CMV-seropositive. CDR3 coding DNA: TGCGCCAGCAGCTTGGTCCCCAGCACGGGTTCACCCCTCCACTTT. Protein: CASSLVPSTGSPLHF.